This T cell receptor (beta chain) was sequenced in a study of cytomegalovirus exposure and HLA in healthy donors. Findings of the study overall: Certain sequence variants were highly shared and formed a cluster, and this cluster was likely a sequencing artifact. In a later analysis, V- and J-gene trimming of beta chains associated with a DCLRE1C missense variant, replicated independently. There were a few CMV-associated chains whose specificity for CMV antigens was confirmed in vitro.

As for this clone: Its antigen is undetermined.

Primers for the PCR totalled 60 Vbeta and 13 Jbeta. TCRdb keeps only in-frame clones here, not all; method: immunoSEQ multiplex PCR. Among about 250,000 clones listed, 70% to 90% were seen once. The sequence came from a girl under 10 years old in good health and CMV-seronegative. Sequencing was carried out using PBMCs.

CDR3 nucleotide sequence: TGTGCCAGCAGTGAGGGCCGAATGTCTCACAATGAGCAGTTCTTC. Protein product: CASSEGRMSHNEQFF. The chain links TRBV6-1 to TRBJ2-1, with D uncertain. The CDR3 has 15 residues. Trimming left V 3 bases short and J 5 bases short, with 14 bases between. Germline V gene lookup returns CDR1 MNHNS and CDR2 SASEGT.